The 15 T cell receptor beta chains given below trace back to one sample, sequenced in a study of blood T cell repertoires in COVID-19. Sequencing was performed with immunoSEQ multiplex PCR; in TCRdb, only in-frame clones are kept and a portion is missing. The table includes some 120,000 clones, roughly 84% detected once. The source material was peripheral blood. These receptors all stem from a man in his forties with acute or convalescent COVID-19.

This chain joins TRBV18 and TRBJ2-5; D is undetermined. This CDR3 has 14 amino acids. Between the trimmed V and J ends, which lost 2 bases and 4 bases, there was a span of 11 bases. From germline, CDR1 is KGHSH and CDR2 LQKENI. The CDR3 region is CASSPAPVVETQYF. The CDR3 DNA follows: TGTGCCAGCTCACCAGCCCCAGTGGTAGAGACCCAGTACTTC.

The chain couples TRBV6-6 to TRBJ1-6; 9 positions match TRBD1. V shed 6 bases, J shed 8 bases, and the junction held 20 bases outside the gene matches. This CDR3 spans 19 amino acids. Germline V gene data show CDR1 as MNHNY and CDR2 as SVGAGI (reference sequence). The CDR3 DNA sequence: TGTGCCAGCAGCCGATTCTCGGGACAGGGTGGGAGTGGTGATTCACCCCTCCACTTT. This translates into CASSRFSGQGGSGDSPLHF.

V gene TRBV5-5 combines with J gene TRBJ2-4, with D possibly matching TRBD1 (6 bases). From germline, CDR1 is SGHKS and CDR2 YYEKEE (reference sequence). The V end was cut by 4 bases, the J end by 0 bases, with 20 bases between. The CDR3 length is 18 residues. CDR3 in amino acids: CASSLTGIRSLAKNIQYF. Written as DNA, the CDR3 is TGTGCCAGCAGCCTAACAGGGATTCGTTCTTTAGCCAAAAACATTCAGTACTTC.

V gene TRBV18 combines with J gene TRBJ2-5, with D possibly TRBD2 on 7 matching bases. This CDR3 spans 14 amino acids. Germline V CDR1 and CDR2: KGHSH, LQKENI. Trimming shortened V by 4 bases and J by 4 bases, and 13 bases separated the two germline ends. CDR3: CASSHGGPGETQYF. The CDR3 bases are TGTGCCAGCTCACACGGGGGGCCGGGAGAGACCCAGTACTTC.

The chain employs TRBV7-2 and TRBJ1-4; D might be TRBD1 (6 bases). This CDR3 comprises 16 residues. Trimming left V 3 bases short and J 10 bases short, with 21 bases between. Germline V gene lookup returns CDR1 SGHTA and CDR2 FQGNSA. The CDR3 DNA reads TGTGCCAGCAGCTTCCACTCCCCGGGGCGAGGGGGAAAACTGTTTTTT. Protein: CASSFHSPGRGGKLFF.

This clone was observed a few times. This chain connects TRBV27 to TRBJ1-1, with D possibly TRBD1 on 6 matching bases. V was cut by 3 bases and J by 4 bases, with 12 bases left in between. Germline CDR1 is MNHEY and CDR2 is SMNVEV (reference sequence). The length of the CDR3 is 14 residues. CDR3 in DNA: TGTGCCAGCAGTTTTGTGGGGGCTGGCACTGAAGCTTTCTTT. It encodes CASSFVGAGTEAFF.

In the case of this clone: Relative to the germline gene, one junction end is altered; a read error may explain this. CDR3 in DNA: TGTGCTAGCAGCCGCAACGCGGGGGGGTTTAATGAGCAGTTCTTC. Protein sequence: CASSRNAGGFNEQFF. The chain recombines TRBV7-7 with TRBJ2-1; 9 bases fit TRBD2. This CDR3 is 15 amino acids long. CDR1 and CDR2 from the germline V gene are SSHAT and FNYEAQ (reference sequence). Combining the CDR3 with reference TRBV7-7 and TRBJ2-1 gives the whole variable domain GAGVSQSPRYKVTKRGQDVTLRCDPISSHATLYWYQQALGQGPEFLTYFNYEAQPDKSGLPSDRFSAERPEGSISTLTIQRTEQRDSAMYRCASSRNAGGFNEQFFGPGTRLTVL.

V usage is TRBV7-6 and J usage is TRBJ2-7, with a tentative D call TRBD2 (6 bases). CDR1 and CDR2 from the germline V gene are SGHVS and FNYEAQ. The CDR3 totals 15 residues. V lost 5 bases and J 5 bases, leaving 19 bases between the germline ends. This CDR3 reads CASSPTWGDRNEQYF. CDR3 nucleotides: TGTGCCAGCAGCCCGACGTGGGGGGATAGGAACGAGCAGTACTTC.

V usage is TRBV5-1 and J usage is TRBJ1-6; TRBD1 matches 8 bases. V was pared by 4 bases and J by 7 bases, with 7 bases of the junction left unmatched. CDR1 is SGHRS, CDR2 YFSETQ, per germline. CDR3 size: 15 residues. The CDR3 loop is CASSQVTGVNSPLHF. The DNA for the CDR3 is TGCGCCAGCAGCCAAGTGACAGGGGTAAATTCACCCCTCCACTTT.

This clone turned up a few times. V and J are TRBV27 and TRBJ1-6; D gene unclear. The CDR3 covers 15 residues. V gave up 7 bases and J gave up 0 bases, with 10 bases separating them. The germline V gene has CDR1 MNHEY and CDR2 SMNVEV (reference sequence). DNA of the CDR3: TGTGCCAGCACCGCTACGAGCTCCTATAATTCACCCCTCCACTTT. Protein: CASTATSSYNSPLHF.

This rearrangement joins TRBV4-3 to TRBJ1-2, with D uncertain. CDR3 length: 17 residues. Trimming took off 4 bases at V and 2 bases at J, with 20 bases between the two ends. Germline lookup yields CDR1 LGHNA and CDR2 YSLEER. The CDR3 region is CASSPSRGWGRNYGYTF. The DNA for the CDR3 is TGCGCCAGCAGCCCGTCCCGGGGTTGGGGAAGGAACTATGGCTACACCTTC.

The chain recombines TRBV11-1 with TRBJ2-4; a possible D gene is TRBD1 (5 bases). The germline V gene has CDR1 SGHAT and CDR2 FQDESV (reference sequence). V lost 4 bases to trimming and J lost 1 base, with 11 bases between them. The CDR3 runs 15 residues. CDR3 coding DNA: TGTGCCAGCAGCTCTCCCCAGGGCGCCAAAAACATTCAGTACTTC. Its protein is CASSSPQGAKNIQYF.

This clone appeared a single time. The J gene is TRBJ1-6, the V gene TRBV18; 9 bases align to TRBD1. The CDR3 runs to 16 residues. The V gene's germline CDR1 is KGHSH and CDR2 LQKENI. J was trimmed by 7 bases and V by 1 base; bases with no gene match: 5. The CDR3 here is CASSPLPTGGNSPLHF. CDR3 nucleotide sequence: TGTGCCAGCTCACCACTACCGACAGGGGGGAATTCACCCCTCCACTTT.

The rearrangement joins TRBV27 to TRBJ2-5, with TRBD1 as a possible D gene (6 bases). V lost 5 bases and J lost 7, with 14 bases in between. Germline assignment: CDR1 MNHEY and CDR2 SMNVEV (reference sequence). The CDR3 covers 13 residues. The chain's CDR3 is CASSLQGKGTQYF. The CDR3 DNA reads as TGTGCCAGCAGTCTGCAGGGGAAAGGGACCCAGTACTTC.

The chain couples TRBV14 to TRBJ2-7, with 8 bases matching TRBD2. The V gene's germline CDR1 is SGHDN and CDR2 FVKESK. This CDR3 contains 16 residues. V shed 1 base and J 3 bases; nucleotides not matched to a gene: 8. CDR3 residues: CASSQGLTSGIYEQYF. In DNA, the CDR3 is TGTGCCAGCAGCCAAGGCCTTACTAGCGGTATCTACGAGCAGTACTTC.